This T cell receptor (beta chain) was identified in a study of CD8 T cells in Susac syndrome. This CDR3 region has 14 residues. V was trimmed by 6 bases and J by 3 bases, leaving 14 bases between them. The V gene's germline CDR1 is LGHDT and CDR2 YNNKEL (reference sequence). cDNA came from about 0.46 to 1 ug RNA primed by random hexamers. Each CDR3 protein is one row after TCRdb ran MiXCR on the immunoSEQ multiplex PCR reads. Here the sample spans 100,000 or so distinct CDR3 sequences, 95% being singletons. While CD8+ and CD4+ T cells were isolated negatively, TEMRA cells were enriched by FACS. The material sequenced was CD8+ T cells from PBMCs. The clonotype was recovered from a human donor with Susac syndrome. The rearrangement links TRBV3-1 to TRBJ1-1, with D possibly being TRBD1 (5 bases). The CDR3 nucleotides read TGTGCCAGCAGGAATTCGGCGGGGGACACTGAAGCTTTCTTT. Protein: CASRNSAGDTEAFF. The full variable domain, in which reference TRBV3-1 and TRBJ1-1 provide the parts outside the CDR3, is DTAVSQTPKYLVTQMGNDKSIKCEQNLGHDTMYWYKQDSKKFLKIMFSYNNKELIINETVPNRFSPKSPDKAHLNLHINSLELGDSAVYFCASRNSAGDTEAFFGQGTRLTVV.